These T cell receptor beta chains were read from a single sample in a study of cytomegalovirus exposure and HLA in healthy donors. TCRdb keeps only in-frame clones here, not all; method: immunoSEQ multiplex PCR. The repertoire holds about 160,000 clones, with about four fifths as singletons. The sequenced sample consisted of PBMCs. These receptor sequences come from a man aged 25-45 years in good health and CMV-seronegative. CDR3s leave out the opening cysteine and the closing phenylalanine or tryptophan.

TRBJ1-2,TRBV6-4,ASRPGLMHGYT
TRBJ1-1,TRBV7-9,ASSPKLLNRGRRSTEAF
TRBJ1-5,TRBV5-7,ASSLKPDKPGQPQH
TRBJ2-7,TRBV7-4,ASSLRQGDIYEQY
TRBJ1-1,TRBV4-1,ASGSGTPTEAF
TRBJ2-1,TRBV7-8,ASSLVRASGELSSYNEQF
TRBJ1-1,TRBV27,ASSSWNTEAF
TRBJ1-5,TRBV28,ASSLGTGVDYSNQPQH
TRBJ1-1,TRBV18,ASSQGIADLSTEAF
TRBJ1-2,TRBV28,ASRHQGSGSGYT
TRBJ2-2,TRBV7-3,ASSLHPRDTGELF
TRBJ1-1,TRBV9,ASSEKAGGYTEAF
TRBJ2-7,TRBV30,AWSVPRLDRVNYEQY
TRBJ2-2,TRBV7-9,ASSFRTGGTGELF
TRBJ2-7,TRBV29-1,SVADSLTYEQY
TRBJ1-5,TRBV19,ARGREGQPQH
TRBJ1-2,TRBV5-1,ASSLRRAFWYGYT
TRBJ2-3,TRBV7-9,ASSFIGGAGVNTQY
TRBJ1-5,TRBV15,ATEGGEGNQPQH
TRBJ1-2,TRBV27,ASRSRTGVLKDYGYT
TRBJ2-2,TRBV19,ASSIGTPTGGTGELF
TRBJ2-3,TRBV9,ASSLNHQGDTQY
TRBJ1-2,TRBV4-3,ASSQTGGKGGYT
TRBJ2-5,TRBV7-3,ASSPSGSKETQY